A single T cell receptor beta chain is shown here with its context. Its antigen is not known. This entry comes from a study of T cells after yellow fever vaccination. Study-wide context: The fractions with low cell numbers were processed using SMART-Seq v4 Ultra Low Input.

TCRdb passed the 5' RACE reads through MiXCR, listing each CDR3 protein once. This table has some 320,000 distinct CDR3 sequences, around 10% appearing once. Study results and limitations: Abundant clonotypes from the bulk population could get into FACS-sorted repertoires as contaminants. Most clones from primary vaccination resurfaced after the booster (about 96% CD4, 75% to 90% CD8). The CD4 compartment and the CD8 compartment contained a small share of clonotypes in common.

The CDR3 consists of 15 residues. V lost 5 bases and J lost 2, with 13 bases in between. CDR1 and CDR2 (germline): MNHEY, SMNVEV (reference sequence). V and J are TRBV27 and TRBJ1-5; D perhaps matches TRBD1 (6 bases). This TCR came from a man between 18 and 35 years old who received the YFV17D yellow fever vaccine. The sequences come from CD4+ T cells sorted from PBMCs, collected 45 days after the yellow fever booster vaccination. The CDR3 nucleotides read TGTGCCAGCAGTCCCCGGGGGGCCGGCAATCAGCCCCAGCATTTT. It is translated as CASSPRGAGNQPQHF.